This T cell receptor beta chain emerged from a study of graft-versus-host responses after intestinal transplantation. Study summary: Recipients had multivisceral, liver-intestinal, or isolated intestinal transplants.

Sequencing used immunoSEQ multiplex PCR; TCRdb keeps in-frame clones, though not all of them. The data show over 45,000 clones, with 90% to 95% seen just once and about 5.5% held by the top ten. About this clone: No antigen is known for it.

Study results and limitations: Association was observed between peak circulating GvH clone levels and early post-transplant HvG declines. GvH clones were found in recipient marrow; some appeared first in ileum or blood. Within the allografts of patients who had graft-donor T cell macrochimerism, graft-versus-host to host-versus-graft clonal ratios were high.

Germline V gene lookup returns CDR1 SGHTA and CDR2 FQGTGA. This CDR3 has 15 residues. V lost 0 bases, J lost 5 bases, and 3 bases stayed unmatched. The rearrangement links TRBV7-3 to TRBJ2-7, with 11 bases aligning to TRBD2. This TCR was recovered from a human patient who received an intestinal transplant, so some T cells may come from the graft donor. Sequencing used PBMCs, obtained around 790 days after a first intestinal transplant, on the day of a second. The chain's CDR3 is CASSLTLAGGDEQYF. The CDR3 DNA reads TGTGCCAGCAGCTTAACCCTAGCGGGAGGCGACGAGCAGTACTTC. Using reference TRBV7-3 and TRBJ2-7 for the parts outside the CDR3, the full variable domain is GAGVSQTPSNKVTEKGKYVELRCDPISGHTALYWYRQSLGQGPEFLIYFQGTGAADDSGLPNDRFFAVRPEGSVSTLKIQRTERGDSAVYLCASSLTLAGGDEQYFGPGTRLTVT.